This entry describes one TCR beta chain. This entry is derived from a study of shared T cell receptors in the human thymus. The assay was immunoSEQ multiplex PCR, and TCRdb's table has in-frame clones only and misses some. The data contain about 660,000 clones, roughly 90% of them singletons. A further study also used this sample, focusing on human thymus T cells. This second study says: It was healthy Finnish infants having corrective surgery for congenital heart defects who were the donors. Thymic tissue was derived from resections collected during corrective heart surgery. Related research has reported that thymic repertoires overlap highly among unrelated individuals.

The source material was thymocytes. This receptor was taken from a boy under three years old with a congenital heart defect.

The CDR3 is CASSQARRRVTDTQYF. CDR3 DNA sequence: TGCGCCAGCAGCCAGGCTCGGAGGCGCGTAACAGATACGCAGTATTTT. The V gene is TRBV4-3, the J gene TRBJ2-3; D may be TRBD2 (5 bases). The CDR3 consists of 16 residues. From germline, CDR1 is LGHNA and CDR2 YSLEER. With 3 bases removed from V and 3 bases from J, the gap between germline ends came to 16 bases.